Sequencing of this T cell receptor (beta chain) was carried out in a study of T-cell memory formation after mild COVID-19. TCR alpha and TCR beta cDNA libraries carrying sample barcodes and UMIs were produced by 5'RACE using constant-segment primers. TCRdb passed the 5' RACE reads through MiXCR, listing each CDR3 protein once. In the table there are just over 200,000 distinct CDR3 sequences, over 9.5% of which are singletons. About this clonotype itself: The antigen remains undetermined.

The CDR3 loop spans 16 amino acids. Per the germline V gene, CDR1 is SGHVS and CDR2 is FQNEAQ. The ends were cut back, 0 bases at V and 7 bases at J, with 16 bases in the middle. Study results and caveats: Contracting CD4+ clones sat mainly in CM and EM; CD8+ in EMRA. Detection of some responders pre-infection suggested pre-existing cross-reactive memory T cells participated. Later expanders leaned CD4+, whereas day 15 to 85 contracting clones were balanced CD4/CD8.

The chain combines TRBV7-8 with TRBJ2-1; D tentatively fits TRBD1 or TRBD2 (5 bases each). The material sequenced was PBMCs or a T cell subset sorted from them (not recorded which). This receptor was identified in a man aged 18 to 29 who had mild COVID-19 (a few samples of this study predate the infection). Cell type and time point are not known. This CDR3 reads CASSLAWGRRRNEQFF. The CDR3 nucleotides are TGTGCCAGCAGCTTAGCCTGGGGGAGAAGGAGGAATGAGCAGTTCTTC. The full variable domain, its missing parts supplied by reference TRBV7-8 and TRBJ2-1, is GAGVSQSPRYKVAKRGQDVALRCDPISGHVSLFWYQQALGQGPEFLTYFQNEAQLDKSGLPSDRFFAERPEGSVSTLKIQRTQQEDSAVYLCASSLAWGRRRNEQFFGPGTRLTVL.